Presented here are 12 T cell receptor beta chains from one specimen sequenced in a study of T-cell reconstitution after alpha-beta-depleted transplantation in children (dated by TCRdb to about 2016). The treatment or condition label, as the study defines it: allogeneic hematopoietic cell transplantation with graft depleted of TCRalphabeta T cells and CD19 B cells. Receptor amplification or capture employed PCR. Sequenced on an Illumina HiSeq 2500. Molecular barcoding was employed in the preparation of TCR libraries, with unique molecular identifiers being used to normalize TCRbeta repertoire quantification. The raw public data were reprocessed by TCRdb itself: fastp quality trimming at Q25, MiXCR clonotype calling, in-frame beta chains only. Under each unique CDR3 protein, matching rows form one entry showing the most common genes and DNA. This sample gives around 490,000 distinct CDR3 sequences in total; over 10% of them show up just once. The ten largest make up roughly 15% of the sample.

This specimen consisted of PBMCs, mostly from graft donor cells, obtained 180 days after TCRalphabeta/CD19-depleted stem cell transplant. These receptors originate from a female patient younger than 10 who had a stem cell transplant for aplastic anemia, so the T cells may come from the graft donor.

This clonotype has only a few counts. This chain connects TRBV5-6 to TRBJ2-3; D is ambiguous. The germline V and J ends were trimmed by 0 bases and 0 bases, with 11 bases remaining between them. CDR1 SGHDT and CDR2 YYEEEE come from the germline V gene. The length of the CDR3 is 16 residues. CDR3 nucleotides: TGTGCCAGCAGCTTGGCCTCAGAGGCTAGCACAGATACGCAGTATTTT. Translated, it gives CASSLASEASTDTQYF.

The chain carries TRBV4-2 and TRBJ1-2, with 8 bases lining up with TRBD1. This CDR3 comprises 16 residues. CDR1 and CDR2 from the germline V gene are LGHNA and YNFKEQ. V shed 0 bases and J 6 bases; nucleotides not matched to a gene: 9. CDR3 loop: CASSQDRAGGRDGYTF. CDR3 in DNA: TGTGCCAGCAGCCAAGATCGGGCAGGGGGCAGGGATGGCTACACCTTC.

This clonotype has a handful of counts. The chain couples TRBV5-1 to TRBJ2-1; 9 bases are shared with TRBD2. Germline CDR1 SGHRS, CDR2 YFSETQ. Unmatched junction bases numbered 14, after V lost 1 base and J lost 9 bases. The CDR3 is 17 residues long. For the CDR3, the DNA is TGCGCCAGCAGCTTGTTGGGCGGGAGGGCCGAGGGAGGTGAGCAGTTCTTC. Its translation: CASSLLGGRAEGGEQFF.

This clonotype appeared a few times. The rearrangement links TRBV12-3 or TRBV12-4 to TRBJ2-1; 13 bases are shared with TRBD2. CDR3 length: 18 residues. V was clipped by 2 bases and J by 5 bases; unmatched bases: 9. CDR3 residues: CASSLRVGTSGVNNEQFF. The CDR3 coding sequence is TGTGCCAGCAGTTTAAGGGTAGGGACTAGCGGGGTCAACAATGAGCAGTTCTTC.

A few counts support this clonotype. The chain recombines TRBV20-1 with TRBJ2-7, with D unclear. The germline V gene encodes CDR1 DFQATT and CDR2 SNEGSKA (reference sequence). Trimming removed 3 bases at V and 3 bases at J, with 12 bases between. The CDR3 spans 13 residues. Here the CDR3 DNA reads TGCAGTGCTAGGAACGACGGTGACTACGAGCAGTACGTC. This gives the protein CSARNDGDYEQYV.

This clonotype was recorded a few times. The gene calls are TRBV7-2 and TRBJ1-1, with 9 bases aligning to TRBD1. From germline, CDR1 is SGHTA and CDR2 FQGNSA. With V trimmed by 4 bases and J by 5 bases, 11 bases remained unmatched. The CDR3 extends over 16 amino acids. Here the CDR3 reads CASSSLPPGQGTEAFF. The CDR3, as DNA: TGTGCCAGCAGCTCCCTGCCACCGGGACAGGGAACTGAAGCTTTCTTT.

CDR3 sequence: CASSPTTWPAARGYTF. The CDR3 DNA reads as TGTGCCAGCAGTCCTACCACTTGGCCGGCTGCTCGGGGCTACACCTTC. This chain joins TRBV12-3 or TRBV12-4 and TRBJ1-2; D unclear. Trimming took off 5 bases at V and 8 bases at J, with 24 bases between the two ends. The CDR3 is 16 amino acids.

The chain joins TRBV28 to TRBJ2-7; a possible D gene is TRBD1 (5 bases). Trimming stripped 6 bases from V and 7 bases from J, with 22 bases between. CDR3 length: 15 residues. Germline-derived CDR1 and CDR2 are MDHEN and SYDVKM. CDR3 amino acids: CASSMQGPPLGEQYV. CDR3 nucleotide sequence: TGTGCCAGCAGCATGCAGGGCCCCCCATTGGGAGAGCAGTACGTC.

J is TRBJ2-5 and V is TRBV6-2 or TRBV6-3; 14 bases are a match to TRBD2. The V segment lost 6 bases and the J segment 2 bases; nucleotides outside the gene matches: 5. Germline CDR1 and CDR2: MNHEY and SVGEGT. The CDR3 contains 16 residues. CDR3 coding DNA: TGTGCCAGCAGCCCCGGGACTAGCGGGGGACAAGAGACCCAGTACTTC. Protein product: CASSPGTSGGQETQYF.

This clonotype was recorded a few times. In nucleotides, the CDR3 is TGTGCCAGCAGCTCCCAAGCGGGCGGGGAGCTGTTTTTT. Its protein product is CASSSQAGGELFF. The rearrangement uses TRBV13 and TRBJ2-2, with a weak D call TRBD2 (6 bases). This CDR3 region has 13 residues. Trimming removed 4 bases from V and 7 bases from J, with 10 bases in between. The germline CDR1 and CDR2 sequences are PRHDT and FYEKMQ (reference sequence).

This clonotype has ten or more counts. V and J are TRBV15 and TRBJ2-3; D call uncertain. CDR3 length equals 13 residues. With 0 bases removed from V and 5 bases from J, the gap between germline ends came to 6 bases. Germline V CDR1 and CDR2: LNHNV, YYDKDF (reference sequence). The CDR3 nucleotides are TGTGCCACCAGCAGAGATCGTGGAGATACGCAGTATTTT. As protein: CATSRDRGDTQYF.

In this sample, this clonotype turned up a few times. V gene TRBV7-6 combines with J gene TRBJ2-1; D is perhaps TRBD2 (6 bases). The CDR3 has 14 residues. Germline-derived CDR1 and CDR2 are SGHVS and FNYEAQ. Trimming shortened V by 4 bases and J by 12 bases, and 19 bases separated the two germline ends. The DNA of the CDR3 is TGTGCCAGCAGCTCCTCGGGACTTCCGGCGGGGCAGTTCTTC. Protein product: CASSSSGLPAGQFF.